This entry is about one T cell receptor (beta chain). Its cognate antigen is unknown. Germline-derived CDR1 and CDR2 are KGHSH and LQKENI. V was pared by 3 bases and J by 7 bases, with 16 bases between. The CDR3 has 16 residues. This sample's treatment: roughly 11-day PBMC culture with coronavirus spike peptide pools or control peptides (ViraFEST assay). These data are taken from a study of vaccination and CD4 T cells after COVID-19. Study as a whole: Post-vaccine specimens were obtained a median approximately 70 days after dose two (range 14 to 241). Overlapping peptides of the spike proteins of SARS-CoV-2, HCoV-NL63, HCoV-OC43 and HCoV-229E were used for cell stimulation.

Oncomine TCR Beta short-read sequencing was applied to DNA from cultured CD4+ T cells. TCRdb analysed the PCR reads with MiXCR anew, one entry per CDR3 protein. This table has about 20,000 distinct CDR3 sequences, 60% appearing once. Sequencing was performed on CD4+ T cells from blood, cultured in vitro, taken after SARS-CoV-2 vaccination. The sequence derives from a human donor who had recovered from COVID-19. The chain carries TRBV18 and TRBJ1-6, with D possibly matching TRBD1 (5 bases). This CDR3 reads CASSPLEGRKNSPLHF. The CDR3 bases are TGTGCCAGCTCACCCCTGGAGGGACGGAAAAATTCACCCCTCCACTTT.